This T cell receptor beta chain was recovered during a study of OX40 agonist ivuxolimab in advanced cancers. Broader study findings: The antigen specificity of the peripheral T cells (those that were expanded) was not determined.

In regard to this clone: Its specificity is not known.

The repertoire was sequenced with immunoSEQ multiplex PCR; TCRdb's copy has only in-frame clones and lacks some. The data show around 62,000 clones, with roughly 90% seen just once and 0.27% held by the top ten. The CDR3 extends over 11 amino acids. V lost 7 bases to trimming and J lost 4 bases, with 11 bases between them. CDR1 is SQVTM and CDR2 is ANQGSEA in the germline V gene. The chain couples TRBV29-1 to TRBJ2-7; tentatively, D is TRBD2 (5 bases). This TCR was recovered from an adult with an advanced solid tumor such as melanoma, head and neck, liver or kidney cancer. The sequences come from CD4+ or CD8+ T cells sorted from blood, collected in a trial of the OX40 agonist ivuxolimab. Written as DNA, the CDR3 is TGCAGCGCCGAAGGAGGTTACGAGCAGTACTTC. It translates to CSAEGGYEQYF.